One and the same sample provided the 19 T cell receptor beta chains below, sequenced in a study of OX40 agonist ivuxolimab in advanced cancers. The assay was immunoSEQ multiplex PCR, and TCRdb's table has in-frame clones only and misses some. This table has about 67,000 clones, approximately 90% appearing once. Sample: CD4+ or CD8+ T cells sorted from blood, taken in a trial of the OX40 agonist ivuxolimab. The receptors here all came from an adult with an advanced solid tumor such as melanoma, head and neck, liver or kidney cancer.

The gene calls are TRBV6-5 and TRBJ1-1, with D perhaps TRBD1 (6 bases). CDR1 and CDR2 (germline): MNHEY, SVGAGI. The V gene lost 6 bases and the J gene lost 5 bases, with 10 bases spanning the gap. The length of the CDR3 is 12 residues. The CDR3, as DNA: TGTGCCAGCAGGGGCCAGGGGACTGAAGCTTTCTTT. It translates to CASRGQGTEAFF.

The gene calls are TRBV18 and TRBJ2-3; 7 positions agree with TRBD2. In germline, CDR1 is KGHSH, CDR2 LQKENI. The CDR3 loop spans 15 amino acids. Unmatched junction bases numbered 8, after V lost 8 bases and J lost 0 bases. CDR3 sequence reads: CASKPLSGSTDTQYF. The CDR3 DNA sequence: TGTGCCAGCAAGCCTCTTAGCGGGAGCACAGATACGCAGTATTTT.

The rearrangement links TRBV19 to TRBJ2-2; D ambiguous. V shed 3 bases and J shed 4 bases, with 9 bases lying between them. Germline assignment: CDR1 LNHDA and CDR2 SQIVND (reference sequence). The CDR3 has 14 residues. The CDR3 sequence is CASSITLVTGELFF. The CDR3 coding sequence is TGTGCCAGTAGTATTACCCTAGTCACCGGGGAGCTGTTTTTT.

The chain carries TRBV7-9 and TRBJ2-5; weak D call: TRBD1 (6 bases). V was shortened by 5 bases and J by 10 bases, with 14 bases between the two germline ends. Germline CDR1 reads SEHNR; CDR2 reads FQNEAQ (reference sequence). The CDR3 extends over 12 amino acids. CDR3 sequence (DNA): TGTGCCAGCAGCCAACAAGAGGGGGTCCAGTACTTC. It specifies CASSQQEGVQYF.

V is TRBV4-2 and J is TRBJ1-2; D is possibly TRBD1 (6 bases). The CDR3 loop spans 15 amino acids. Trimming left V 1 base short and J 8 bases short, with 17 bases between. Germline V gene lookup returns CDR1 LGHNA and CDR2 YNFKEQ. CDR3 coding DNA: TGTGCCAGCAGCCAAGGGCTAGGGGGGCCTTGGGGCTACACCTTC. It is translated as CASSQGLGGPWGYTF.

This sequence joins TRBV6-1 and TRBJ2-3; TRBD2 is a possible D gene (6 bases). This CDR3 is built from 13 residues. Deletions cut 8 bases from V and 0 bases from J, with 9 bases between. Germline CDR1 reads MNHNS; CDR2 reads SASEGT. The CDR3 DNA sequence: TGTGCCAGCCCCGGACTAAGCACAGATACGCAGTATTTT. It encodes CASPGLSTDTQYF.

The chain couples TRBV6-5 to TRBJ2-7; the D gene is possibly TRBD2 (5 bases). The CDR3 contains 14 residues. Trimming cost V 0 bases and J 3 bases, with 9 bases left between them. CDR1 MNHEY and CDR2 SVGAGI come from the germline V gene. CDR3 bases: TGTGCCAGCAGTTACTCGAGGGCAGACTACGAGCAGTACTTC. This translates into CASSYSRADYEQYF.

This clone was detected only once. V is TRBV5-4 and J is TRBJ1-3, with a possible D match to TRBD1 (6 bases). The germline gives CDR1 SGHNT, CDR2 YYREEE (reference sequence). The V and J ends lost 4 bases and 0 bases respectively, with 14 bases between them. This CDR3 is 16 amino acids long. The CDR3 sequence is CASSRQGPDSGNTIYF. DNA for the CDR3: TGTGCCAGCAGCCGTCAGGGGCCCGACTCTGGAAACACCATATATTTT.

The chain joins TRBV30 to TRBJ2-6, with 7 positions matching TRBD1. From germline, CDR1 is GTSNPN and CDR2 SVGIG (reference sequence). The junction had 12 bases not matched to a gene; V was cut back by 4 bases and J by 0 bases. This CDR3 has 18 amino acids. The CDR3 protein is CAWTIRGRGISGANVLTF. CDR3 DNA: TGTGCCTGGACTATTAGGGGCAGGGGGATCTCTGGGGCCAACGTCCTGACTTTC.

V gene TRBV5-6 combines with J gene TRBJ1-1, with TRBD1 matching over 7 bases. The CDR3 runs 15 residues. V lost 0 bases and J lost 1; bases outside the gene matches: 3. Germline V gene lookup returns CDR1 SGHDT and CDR2 YYEEEE. CDR3: CASSLAGGWNTEAFF. The CDR3 nucleotides read TGTGCCAGCAGCTTGGCAGGGGGGTGGAACACTGAAGCTTTCTTT.

This chain joins TRBV15 and TRBJ1-5; 8 bases fit TRBD1. The CDR3 totals 15 residues. Germline trimming cut 5 bases from V and 6 bases from J; bases unmatched to any gene: 9. Germline V gene sequence: CDR1 LNHNV, CDR2 YYDKDF (reference sequence). The CDR3 nucleotides are TGTGCCACCAGCGTCGACCAGGGGGCGGGTCAGCCCCAGCATTTT. Translation gives CATSVDQGAGQPQHF.

V and J are TRBV6-5 and TRBJ1-1, with D possibly being TRBD1 (6 bases). The germline V gene encodes CDR1 MNHEY and CDR2 SVGAGI. V was cut by 6 bases and J by 9 bases, with 17 bases left in between. This CDR3 region has 13 residues. The CDR3 DNA is TGTGCCAGCAGCCCCAGTCGGGGGCGCCAAGCTTTCTTT. It translates to CASSPSRGRQAFF.

This rearrangement joins TRBV7-2 to TRBJ2-7, with no clear D. This CDR3 has 11 residues. Germline V gene data show CDR1 as SGHTA and CDR2 as FQGNSA. V shed 1 base and J shed 7 bases, with 5 bases lying between them. CDR3 coding DNA: TGTGCCAGCAGCTTAGGCCAAGAGCAGTACTTC. This encodes CASSLGQEQYF. Looking up the rest from reference TRBV7-2 and TRBJ2-7 gives the full variable domain: GAGVSQSPSNKVTEKGKDVELRCDPISGHTALYWYRQSLGQGLEFLIYFQGNSAPDKSGLPSDRFSAERTGGSVSTLTIQRTQQEDSAVYLCASSLGQEQYFGPGTRLTVT.

The chain carries TRBV10-3 and TRBJ1-2; D ambiguous. This CDR3 has 15 residues. Germline V gives CDR1 ENHRY, CDR2 SYGVKD. V gave up 0 bases and J gave up 7 bases, with 15 bases separating them. The CDR3 DNA reads TGTGCCATCAGTGAGTCGACTGGGGTACTCAGTGGCTACACCTTC. This translates into CAISESTGVLSGYTF.

Regarding this clone: Its ends do not fully match the called genes, so a read error is possible. The chain uses TRBV4-3 and TRBJ2-7, with a tentative D call TRBD1 (5 bases). The CDR3 loop spans 15 amino acids. Germline CDR1 reads LGHNA; CDR2 reads YSLEER. Here the CDR3 reads CVSSQAYRSSYEQYF. The DNA of the CDR3 is TGCGTCAGCAGCCAAGCCTACAGGAGCTCCTACGAGCAGTACTTC.

The rearrangement links TRBV5-1 to TRBJ2-1; the match to TRBD2 covers 10 bases. CDR3 length: 16 amino acids. Per germline, CDR1 SGHRS and CDR2 YFSETQ. After removal of 1 base from V and 5 bases from J, the junction contained 6 bases not matched to a gene. CDR3 DNA sequence: TGCGCCAGCAGCTTGATACGGACTAGCGGTAACAATGAGCAGTTCTTC. This gives the protein CASSLIRTSGNNEQFF. Supplemented by reference TRBV5-1 and TRBJ2-1, the full variable domain reads KAGVTQTPRYLIKTRGQQVTLSCSPISGHRSVSWYQQTPGQGLQFLFEYFSETQRNKGNFPGRFSGRQFSNSRSEMNVSTLELGDSALYLCASSLIRTSGNNEQFFGPGTRLTVL.

This chain links TRBV15 with TRBJ2-2; D might be TRBD2 (7 bases). Germline V gene data show CDR1 as LNHNV and CDR2 as YYDKDF (reference sequence). V lost 0 bases, J lost 1 base, and 18 bases lay in between. There are 19 residues in the CDR3. The CDR3 is CATSRDRGGGTKNTGELFF. The CDR3 coding sequence is TGTGCCACCAGCAGAGATCGGGGAGGGGGGACAAAGAACACCGGGGAGCTGTTTTTT.

This clone came up once. The chain employs TRBV7-9 and TRBJ1-5, with D unclear. CDR1 and CDR2 from the germline V gene are SEHNR and FQNEAQ (reference sequence). Trimming shortened V by 6 bases and J by 5 bases, and 11 bases separated the two germline ends. The CDR3 covers 13 residues. Here the CDR3 DNA reads TGTGCCAGCAGTTCGGGCCAATATCAGCCCCAGCATTTT. Translating gives CASSSGQYQPQHF.

This clone was observed a single time. The J gene is TRBJ2-7, the V gene TRBV2; D not certain. Per germline, CDR1 SNHLY and CDR2 FYNNEI. Trimming removed 6 bases from V and 4 bases from J, with 7 bases in between. The CDR3 totals 11 residues. The CDR3 DNA reads TGTGCCAGCAGCCCCGAGTACGAGCAGTACTTC. It translates to CASSPEYEQYF. The whole variable domain, filled in from reference TRBV2 and TRBJ2-7, reads EPEVTQTPSHQVTQMGQEVILRCVPISNHLYFYWYRQILGQKVEFLVSFYNNEISEKSEIFDDQFSVERPDGSNFTLKIRSTKLEDSAMYFCASSPEYEQYFGPGTRLTVT.